The 19 T cell receptor beta chains below come from one sample, sequenced in a study of T cell responses to AZD1222 COVID-19 vaccine. Repertoires were generated with immunoSEQ multiplex PCR, while TCRdb's copy carries only in-frame clones and drops some. The table shows 140,000 to 150,000 clones, with 93% occurring only once. The sequencing used peripheral blood, collected on day 0 of AZD1222 vaccination. These receptors came from an adult in good health.

V and J are TRBV24-1 and TRBJ2-2; D is perhaps TRBD2 (5 bases). The CDR3 is made up of 15 amino acids. Germline V gene sequence: CDR1 KGHDR, CDR2 SFDVKD. The V end lost 4 bases, the J end lost 6 bases, and 14 bases lay between the germline ends. The CDR3 bases are TGTGCCACCAGTGACGGGGAATTCACCGCCGGGGAGCTGTTTTTT. Protein product: CATSDGEFTAGELFF.

This clone was seen once. The chain joins TRBV7-9 to TRBJ1-1; D unclear. Trimming pared 6 bases from V and 6 bases from J, leaving 11 bases between. This CDR3 is built from 12 residues. The germline V gene encodes CDR1 SEHNR and CDR2 FQNEAQ (reference sequence). CDR3 residues: CASSSLVSEAFF. CDR3 nucleotide sequence: TGTGCCAGCAGTTCATTGGTCTCTGAAGCTTTCTTT. Filled out from reference TRBV7-9 and TRBJ1-1, the complete variable domain reads DTGVSQNPRHKITKRGQNVTFRCDPISEHNRLYWYRQTLGQGPEFLTYFQNEAQLEKSRLLSDRFSAERPKGSFSTLEIQRTEQGDSAMYLCASSSLVSEAFFGQGTRLTVV.

Here the CDR3 reads CASSSNNQGSHEKLFF. The CDR3 DNA sequence: TGTGCCAGCAGCTCCAACAACCAGGGGTCTCATGAAAAACTGTTTTTT. This chain connects TRBV7-9 to TRBJ1-4, with D possibly matching TRBD1 (6 bases). CDR3 size: 16 residues. Germline-derived CDR1 and CDR2 are SEHNR and FQNEAQ (reference sequence). The V and J ends lost 4 bases and 6 bases respectively, with 18 bases between them.

This rearrangement joins TRBV5-1 to TRBJ1-4; TRBD1 is a possible D gene (5 bases). The ends were cut back, 0 bases at V and 0 bases at J, with 6 bases in the middle. CDR3 size: 15 residues. Germline CDR1 reads SGHRS; CDR2 reads YFSETQ. CDR3 nucleotides: TGCGCCAGCAGCTTGGGGACATCAACTAATGAAAAACTGTTTTTT. It is translated as CASSLGTSTNEKLFF.

The rearrangement uses TRBV19 and TRBJ1-6; 11 bases map to TRBD1. Germline CDR1 reads LNHDA; CDR2 reads SQIVND (reference sequence). CDR3 length equals 16 residues. V shed 4 bases, J shed 10 bases, and the junction held 9 bases outside the gene matches. The CDR3 nucleotides are TGTGCCAGTAGTAACCGGGACAGGGGGGTAAGGTCACCCCTCCACTTT. Its protein product is CASSNRDRGVRSPLHF.

The chain employs TRBV30 and TRBJ2-6; maybe TRBD1 (5 bases). Germline lookup yields CDR1 GTSNPN and CDR2 SVGIG (reference sequence). CDR3 length equals 16 residues. Trimming stripped 1 base from V and 3 bases from J, with 13 bases between. CDR3 in DNA: TGTGCCTGGAGTGAACAGGTTCTTGGTGGGGCCAACGTCCTGACTTTC. Amino acids: CAWSEQVLGGANVLTF.

For this clone: The same CDR3 is also encoded by other DNA sequences in this sample. The V gene is TRBV6-1, the J gene TRBJ1-4; TRBD1 is a possible D gene (6 bases). The CDR3 is 15 amino acids. With 0 bases removed from V and 7 bases from J, the gap between germline ends came to 12 bases. From germline, CDR1 is MNHNS and CDR2 SASEGT. For the CDR3, the DNA is TGTGCCAGCAGTGAAGCGAGGGGGGGGGTTGAAAAACTGTTTTTT. Amino acid sequence: CASSEARGGVEKLFF.

This clone was seen a single time. The V and J genes are TRBV6-5 and TRBJ2-7; 12 bases are a match to TRBD2. Per the germline V gene, CDR1 is MNHEY and CDR2 is SVGAGI. The CDR3 runs to 15 residues. V dropped 4 bases and J dropped 3; count of bases not matched to a gene: 4. The DNA of the CDR3 is TGTGCCAGCAGTTCCACTAGCGGGGGGTACTACGAGCAGTACTTC. It codes for CASSSTSGGYYEQYF.

The chain combines TRBV21-1 with TRBJ2-3. TRBV21-1 is described as a pseudogene. The CDR3 sequence is 16 residues long. CDR3 residues: CASSPLRRSGECTQYF. The CDR3 DNA is TGTGCCAGCAGCCCCCTTCGACGGTCAGGAGAATGTACGCAGTATTTT.

V gene TRBV18 combines with J gene TRBJ1-2, with TRBD1 matching 8 bases. The trim removed 1 base at V and 7 bases at J, leaving 5 bases unmatched. CDR3 length: 14 amino acids. Germline CDR1 and CDR2: KGHSH and LQKENI. The CDR3 DNA reads as TGTGCCAGCTCACCACGCGGACAGGGTCCTGGCTACACCTTC. Protein sequence: CASSPRGQGPGYTF.

The chain recombines TRBV11-3 with TRBJ1-1; tentative D call: TRBD1 (5 bases). V was pared by 2 bases and J by 4 bases, with 14 bases between. Germline lookup yields CDR1 SGHNT and CDR2 YENEEA. CDR3 length: 15 amino acids. CDR3 residues: CASSLLAGRVTEAFF. The CDR3 DNA reads TGTGCCAGCAGCTTACTAGCAGGGAGAGTCACTGAAGCTTTCTTT.

V usage is TRBV11-3 and J usage is TRBJ1-1; 7 bases match TRBD1. CDR3 length: 13 amino acids. V gave up 5 bases and J gave up 3 bases; unmatched junction bases: 3. Germline-derived CDR1 and CDR2 are SGHNT and YENEEA. The CDR3 nucleotides read TGTGCCAGCAGCATGGGACAGTACACTGAAGCTTTCTTT. Protein product: CASSMGQYTEAFF.

The CDR3 nucleotides are TGTGCCAGCAGTGTCGACAGGGGTGGCTACGAGCAGTACTTC. This sequence encodes CASSVDRGGYEQYF. The V call is TRBV2, the J call TRBJ2-7; 8 nucleotides align to TRBD1. Germline values: CDR1 SNHLY, CDR2 FYNNEI. The CDR3 spans 14 residues. The V gene end was trimmed by 4 bases and the J gene end by 3 bases; junction bases not matched to a gene: 5.

This chain links TRBV11-2 with TRBJ2-5, with D unclear. V lost 0 bases, J lost 5 bases, and 4 bases lay in between. The CDR3 length is 12 residues. CDR1 is SGHAT, CDR2 FQNNGV, per germline. The CDR3 protein is CASSLDIETQYF. The CDR3, as DNA: TGTGCCAGCAGCTTAGATATTGAGACCCAGTACTTC.

J is TRBJ1-2 and V is TRBV6-5; possible D gene TRBD1, 5 bases. This CDR3 has 13 amino acids. V was clipped by 11 bases and J by 3 bases, with 16 bases between them. The V gene's germline CDR1 is MNHEY and CDR2 SVGAGI. CDR3 in amino acids: CAVRAGNDYGYTF. The CDR3 DNA reads TGTGCCGTGAGAGCAGGGAATGACTATGGCTACACCTTC.

In DNA, the CDR3 is TGTGCCAGCAGGTTGACTAGCGGGGGGAGTGAGCAGTTCTTC. Translation gives CASRLTSGGSEQFF. The chain links TRBV28 to TRBJ2-1, with 13 bases matching TRBD2. V dropped 6 bases and J dropped 9; count of bases not matched to a gene: 5. This CDR3 has 14 residues. The germline V gene encodes CDR1 MDHEN and CDR2 SYDVKM.

The chain recombines TRBV9 with TRBJ2-2; 8 positions agree with TRBD2. Germline V gene data show CDR1 as SGDLS and CDR2 as YYNGEE. This CDR3 has 15 amino acids. V gave up 4 bases and J gave up 7 bases; unmatched junction bases: 9. CDR3 in amino acids: CASSPRLAFSGELFF. Here the CDR3 DNA reads TGTGCCAGCAGCCCCAGACTAGCGTTCAGCGGGGAGCTGTTTTTT.

V and J are TRBV18 and TRBJ1-2; no definite D call. Germline assignment: CDR1 KGHSH and CDR2 LQKENI. The CDR3 runs to 15 residues. V was trimmed by 0 bases and J by 2 bases, leaving 10 bases between them. CDR3 sequence reads: CASSPPGIPNYGYTF. CDR3 sequence (DNA): TGTGCCAGCTCACCACCCGGCATACCCAACTATGGCTACACCTTC.

This sequence joins TRBV19 and TRBJ2-5; D is uncertain. In germline, CDR1 is LNHDA, CDR2 SQIVND (reference sequence). The CDR3 runs to 11 residues. Trimming pared 5 bases from V and 5 bases from J, leaving 6 bases between. CDR3 loop: CASSEFETQYF. The CDR3 DNA is TGTGCCAGTAGTGAATTCGAGACCCAGTACTTC.